This TCR beta chain was identified in a study of blood T cell repertoires in COVID-19. Study-wide background: Some COVID-19 samples were acute and others convalescent; all came from the United States, Italy and Spain.

Original handling: Nucleated cell counts were estimated from reference gene primer amplification. Only in-frame clones appear in the TCRdb table, and some are missing; sequencing was by immunoSEQ multiplex PCR. V, J and clone size reflect that table, while D and trimming were determined from the DNA. The profile shows about 220,000 clones, 65% to 90% of them singletons. V was cut by 5 bases and J by 4 bases, with 17 bases left in between. The CDR3 spans 14 residues. Germline values: CDR1 SQVTM, CDR2 ANQGSEA. The chain carries TRBV29-1 and TRBJ2-5; D may be TRBD2 (7 bases). Sequenced: peripheral blood. The receptor was derived from a human donor in a cohort sampled during active COVID-19. CDR3 coding DNA: TGCAGCGTTAGAGGGGGGGTCGGCGGAGAGACCCAGTACTTC. It encodes CSVRGGVGGETQYF.